The 9 T cell receptor beta chains presented below share a single source sample, sequenced in a study of shared clonotypes between healthy human individuals. TCRdb's copy holds only in-frame clones and misses some; the assay was immunoSEQ multiplex PCR. The table lists millions of clones, around nine tenths of them singletons, with about 0.13% in the top ten. The sample taken for sequencing was naive CD4+ T cells sorted from blood. The sample's subset: CD45RA+ positively selected. The receptor source for this set is a man between 18 and 35 years old in good health.

Concerning this clone: Other DNA sequences in this specimen translate into the identical CDR3. This chain connects TRBV10-3 to TRBJ2-7, with 9 bases identical to TRBD2. The CDR3 is 14 amino acids. The germline CDR1 and CDR2 sequences are ENHRY and SYGVKD. The V and J ends lost 2 bases and 4 bases, in that order; junction bases with no gene match: 3. The CDR3, as DNA: TGTGCCATCAGTGAGGGGCTAGCGGGGTACGAGCAGTACTTC. Translated, it gives CAISEGLAGYEQYF.

The V call is TRBV28, the J call TRBJ2-1; unclear D gene. V dropped 11 bases and J dropped 1 base, with 18 bases sitting between them. There are 15 residues in the CDR3. In germline, CDR1 is MDHEN, CDR2 SYDVKM. CDR3 coding DNA: TGTGCCCTCCTAAGTGCTGGAAGTTCCTACAATGAGCAGTTCTTC. Translated: CALLSAGSSYNEQFF.

V usage is TRBV6-6 and J usage is TRBJ2-2, with 7 positions matching TRBD1. J was trimmed by 3 bases and V by 4 bases; bases with no gene match: 5. CDR1 and CDR2 from the germline V gene are MNHNY and SVGAGI (reference sequence). The CDR3 has 15 amino acids. This CDR3 reads CASSWGQGDTGELFF. The CDR3 DNA sequence: TGTGCCAGCAGTTGGGGGCAGGGGGACACCGGGGAGCTGTTTTTT.

The genes are TRBV10-3 and TRBJ2-7, with D perhaps assigned TRBD1 or TRBD2 (5 bases each). The CDR3 contains 14 residues. Germline loops: CDR1 ENHRY, CDR2 SYGVKD. V was clipped by 9 bases and J by 2 bases, with 17 bases between them. CDR3: CAILRDHGTYEQYF. The DNA for the CDR3 is TGTGCCATACTCCGGGACCATGGCACCTACGAGCAGTACTTC.

This sequence joins TRBV10-2 and TRBJ1-1, with 8 bases that match TRBD1. CDR3 size: 15 residues. Germline V CDR1 and CDR2: WSHSY, SAAADI. V shed 7 bases, J shed 1 base, and the junction held 8 bases outside the gene matches. In DNA, the CDR3 is TGCGCCAGCATCGACAGGGGAGGGAGGAACACTGAAGCTTTCTTT. Residues: CASIDRGGRNTEAFF.

As concerns this clone: Other DNA sequences in the sample encode the same CDR3. The rearrangement uses TRBV5-1 and TRBJ2-5; TRBD2 agrees at 7 bases. This CDR3 is built from 14 residues. Germline lookup yields CDR1 SGHRS and CDR2 YFSETQ. The V segment lost 2 bases and the J segment 1 base; nucleotides outside the gene matches: 2. The CDR3 sequence: CASSLAGLQETQYF. CDR3 sequence (DNA): TGCGCCAGCAGCTTAGCGGGACTCCAAGAGACCCAGTACTTC.

CDR3 nucleotides: TGTGCCAGCAGTGATATGGCGGGAAGACCTGGTGAGCAGTTCTTC. It encodes CASSDMAGRPGEQFF. J is TRBJ2-1 and V is TRBV6-1; maybe TRBD2 (6 bases). V lost 3 bases and J lost 9, with 18 bases in between. CDR1 and CDR2 (germline): MNHNS, SASEGT. The CDR3 is 15 amino acids.

The rearrangement joins TRBV30 to TRBJ2-2, with unresolved D. The CDR3 has 17 amino acids. V gave up 3 bases and J gave up 0 bases, with 17 bases separating them. Germline V gene sequence: CDR1 GTSNPN, CDR2 SVGIG (reference sequence). CDR3 residues: CAWSAPKVLTNTGELFF. The CDR3 bases are TGTGCCTGGAGCGCACCGAAGGTGCTGACGAACACCGGGGAGCTGTTTTTT.

The chain links TRBV6-5 to TRBJ1-1, with 8 positions matching TRBD1. V lost 6 bases to trimming and J lost 1 base; unmatched junction nucleotides: 7. Looked up from germline, CDR1 is MNHEY and CDR2 is SVGAGI. The CDR3 is 15 residues long. Here the CDR3 reads CASRISGQANTEAFF. CDR3 nucleotide sequence: TGTGCCAGCAGGATTTCGGGACAGGCGAACACTGAAGCTTTCTTT.